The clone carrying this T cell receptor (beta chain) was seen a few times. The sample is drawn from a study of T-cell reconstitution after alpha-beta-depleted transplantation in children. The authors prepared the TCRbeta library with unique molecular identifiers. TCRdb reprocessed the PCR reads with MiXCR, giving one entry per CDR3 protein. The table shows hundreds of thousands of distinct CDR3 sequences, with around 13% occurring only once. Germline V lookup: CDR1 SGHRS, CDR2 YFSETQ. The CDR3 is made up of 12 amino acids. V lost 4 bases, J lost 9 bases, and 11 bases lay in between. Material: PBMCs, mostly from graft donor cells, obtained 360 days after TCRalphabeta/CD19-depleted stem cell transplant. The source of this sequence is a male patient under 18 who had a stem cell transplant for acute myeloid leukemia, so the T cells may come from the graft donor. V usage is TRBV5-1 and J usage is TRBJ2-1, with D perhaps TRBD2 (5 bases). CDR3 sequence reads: CASSAPGFEQFF. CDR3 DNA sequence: TGCGCCAGCAGCGCTCCGGGGTTTGAGCAGTTCTTC.